This record looks at one T cell receptor beta chain sequence and its context. This sample stems from a study of blood T cell repertoires in COVID-19. Study information: The study drew acute and convalescent COVID-19 samples from the United States, Italy and Spain. PBMCs, B-cell-depleted T cells, or T cells were the source of the cDNA or gDNA that made up the material.

Germline loops: CDR1 MNHEY, CDR2 SMNVEV (reference sequence). V was cut by 2 bases and J by 5 bases, with 9 bases left in between. The CDR3 is made up of 13 amino acids. Authors' analysis steps: From reference gene primer amplification, estimates of nucleated cell counts were derived. The method was immunoSEQ multiplex PCR; TCRdb's version includes in-frame clones alone and lacks a portion of them. The DNA gave D and trimming, while V, J and clone size come from that table. The profile shows around 250,000 clones, just over 85% of them singletons. The sequencing input was peripheral blood. The receptor's source is a young woman with active or convalescent COVID-19. The genes are TRBV27 and TRBJ2-5; D is perhaps TRBD2 (6 bases). The CDR3 DNA follows: TGTGCCAGCAGTTTACGCGGAGGGGAGACCCAGTACTTC. Translating it yields CASSLRGGETQYF.